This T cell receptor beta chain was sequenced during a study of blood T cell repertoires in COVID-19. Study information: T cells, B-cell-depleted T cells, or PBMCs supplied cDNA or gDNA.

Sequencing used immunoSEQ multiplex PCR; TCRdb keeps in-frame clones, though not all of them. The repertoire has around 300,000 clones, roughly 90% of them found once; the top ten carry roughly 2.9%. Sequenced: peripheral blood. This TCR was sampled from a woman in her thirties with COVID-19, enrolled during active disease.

This CDR3 is CASSAQDRVDQPQHF. In DNA, the CDR3 is TGTGCCAGCAGCGCCCAAGACAGGGTGGATCAGCCCCAGCATTTT. The V gene is TRBV9, the J gene TRBJ1-5, with 7 positions matching TRBD1. Per germline, CDR1 SGDLS and CDR2 YYNGEE. The trim removed 3 bases at V and 5 bases at J, leaving 8 bases unmatched. The CDR3 length is 15 residues.